The present TCR beta chain was sequenced within a study of T cell repertoires in cytomegalovirus infection. Study at large: In public TCR beta signatures, there were indications of both CMV infection and matching HLA type.

There are many counts of this clonotype. The antigen is undetermined. One entry per CDR3 protein, called by TCRdb with MiXCR from the reads. Found here are tens of thousands of distinct CDR3 sequences, 3.5% to 4% of them singletons; the top ten hold roughly 22%. The CDR3 sequence is 13 residues long. Germline V gene sequence: CDR1 SGHVS, CDR2 FQNEAQ. Trimming removed 1 base from V and 6 bases from J, with 10 bases in between. Study results and caveats: Totalled public TCR beta family frequency picked out people who carried CMV plus the relevant HLA.

The V and J genes are TRBV7-8 and TRBJ2-7; TRBD2 might be the D (5 bases). Source material: PBMCs. This TCR came from a human donor in good health (CMV status not recorded). Some clones in this sample may be carry-over from other donors' samples. The CDR3 DNA reads as TGTGCCAGCAGCTTAGGAGCCGGGGTCGAGCAGTACTTC. This translates into CASSLGAGVEQYF.